This T cell receptor beta chain was retrieved from a study of a mutant IDH1 vaccine in newly diagnosed glioma. Remarks on this clone: Its antigen is unknown.

Assay used: immunoSEQ multiplex PCR; TCRdb lists only in-frame clones, some missing. The sample consists of some 66,000 clones, roughly 84% of them appearing once. Time point meaning: week 35, safety follow-up. The investigators gave 300 ug of mutant IDH1 20-mer peptide in each vaccine dose, together with topical imiquimod. The CDR3 loop spans 12 amino acids. The V end was cut by 5 bases, the J end by 3 bases, with 7 bases between. Germline V CDR1 and CDR2: MNHEY, SVGAGI. The receptor was isolated from a young man with glioma. The sequenced sample was PBMCs, obtained from a glioma patient whose treatment included an IDH1 peptide vaccine. The chain is built from TRBV6-5 and TRBJ1-1; D is unclear. The CDR3 region has the DNA TGTGCCAGCAGTGCGGGGTACACTGAAGCTTTCTTT. The encoded protein is CASSAGYTEAFF.